This TCR beta chain was captured by sequencing in a study of T cells in Graves' hyperthyroidism and ophthalmopathy (dated by TCRdb to between 2018 and 2020). Turning to the overall study: Peripheral blood was collected at initial diagnosis, before any treatment. To identify distinguishing TCR V-J signatures, a discovery cohort of some 100 patients was used, comprising 43 with Graves' ophthalmopathy and around 57 with stable Graves' hyperthyroidism. The paper reports TCR Vbeta CDR3 sequencing of over 130 peripheral blood samples: 40 or so ophthalmopathy, 75 to 80 hyperthyroidism and approximately 17 progressor patients. Prospective prediction of ophthalmopathy was tested in an independent validation cohort of fewer than 20 hyperthyroidism patients and 17 patients who later progressed to ophthalmopathy. After sampling, hyperthyroidism patients received methimazole starting at 30 mg daily, and ophthalmopathy patients received high-dose intravenous methylprednisolone. The 100 discovery patients were randomly split 7:3 into training and test sets. In addition, the study compared T-cell repertoires in thyroid tissue and in blood from roughly six Graves' hyperthyroidism patients.

At least ten counts were recorded for this clonotype. Its antigen target is currently unknown. No base quality values were provided; no much bigger clone lies one nucleotide off. General conclusions and limits of the study: During validation, the model predicted progression to ophthalmopathy a median of approximately six months ahead of onset, with 70.59% sensitivity and 72% to 80% specificity. Most expanded thyroid clonotypes (frequency above 0.001) were also found in blood, which suggests that blood repertoires may mirror thyroid immune responses. A 13 V-J signature model separated ophthalmopathy from stable hyperthyroidism, with about 88% sensitivity and 81.08% specificity in cross-validation and 80%/75% in testing. No statistical method was used to set the sample size in advance, and investigators knew the group allocation.

The TCR beta CDR3 regions were amplified from RNA transcripts. For the first round of RT-PCR on the TCR CDR3, the HTBI primer set was used together with the Qiagen OneStep RT-PCR kit. The libraries were constructed in a second round of multiplex PCR and then size-selected and purified. Paired-end sequencing of the libraries was performed with 100 bp reads on an Illumina HiSeq2000. On the authors' methods: Raw data were processed with SOAPnuke, discarding reads with adapters, uncalled bases, mean Phred below 15, or no exact constant-primer or identifier match. High-quality paired reads were merged with COPE v1.2.5, and unique nucleotide sequences were defined as clonotypes. MiTCR v1.1 was used to align the clonotypes against IMGT TRBV, TRBD and TRBJ reference segments. The analysis was restricted to V-J combinations with a frequency above 0.0001, which together covered about 99% of the repertoires. A TCS score was defined as the ratio of F50 (clonal expansion) to E x V (chaos), with BLOSUM62-based TCRdist applied between CDR3 peptides within each V-J. Welch's t-statistics and random forest reduced several hundred V-J features to about 13, which were used in a naive Bayes classifier (R e1071). The public reads were run again by TCRdb, first through fastp at Q25 and then through MiXCR, and only productive beta chains were kept. Entries are consolidated by CDR3 protein sequence, retaining the most common genes and DNA. What appears here as the V and J calls and clone size reflects TCRdb's work, not the paper's. The sample table contains roughly 380,000 distinct CDR3 sequences; only one count was recorded for about 14% of them. The ten largest account for approximately 11% of the sample.

Stable Graves' hyperthyroidism was defined as no progression to ophthalmopathy during 18 months of follow-up. Hyperthyroidism patients were newly diagnosed, with disease duration under 2 months, and aged 18 to 65 years. The study excluded patients with uncontrolled infections, other autoimmune diseases, pregnancy or lactation. Diagnoses relied on clinical symptoms, serum thyroxine and TRAb, thyroid ultrasound and orbital computed tomography. PBMCs were separated from approximately 9.9 ml of fresh peripheral blood using Ficoll-Paque density gradient centrifugation. Trizol reagent was used to extract total RNA, and RNA quality was then checked on an Agilent 2100 Bioanalyzer. Sequenced: blood. This sequence originates from a woman aged 55-69 years with Graves' hyperthyroidism.

CDR3 loop: CASSVGQGALGNEQFF. The DNA is as follows: TGTGCCAGCAGCGTAGGTCAGGGGGCGCTGGGCAATGAGCAGTTCTTC. The rearranged chain carries TRBV9 and TRBJ2-1; 8 junctional bases match TRBD1. V is trimmed back by 0 bases and J by 6 bases, and the junction contains 8 bases that no gene match accounts for. The germline V gene provides CDR1 SGDLS and CDR2 YYNGEE. The CDR3 starts with the cysteine, ends with the phenylalanine, and has 16 residues. The only DNA kept is the CDR3, 48 bases in frame from the first base.